The 25 T cell receptor beta chains below were found in one sample sequenced in a study of blood T cell repertoires in COVID-19. TCRdb's table, derived via immunoSEQ multiplex PCR, lists solely in-frame clones and lacks some. The sample lists hundreds of thousands of clones, 85% to 90% seen once, with 7.3% in the top ten. Sequencing was done on a sample of peripheral blood. These receptor sequences come from an older woman with COVID-19, enrolled during active disease.

CDR3: CASSDRATYEQYF. CDR3 nucleotides: TGTGCCAGCTCAGACAGGGCAACCTACGAGCAGTACTTC. This chain connects TRBV27 to TRBJ2-7; 7 nucleotides align to TRBD1. After removal of 8 bases from V and 2 bases from J, the junction contained 6 bases not matched to a gene. The CDR3 is 13 residues long. Germline CDR1 and CDR2: MNHEY and SMNVEV (reference sequence).

This clone was counted once. V usage is TRBV19 and J usage is TRBJ2-7, with D perhaps matching TRBD1 (5 bases). Germline-derived CDR1 and CDR2 are LNHDA and SQIVND (reference sequence). The CDR3 contains 15 residues. Trimming shortened V by 3 bases and J by 5 bases, and 17 bases separated the two germline ends. The CDR3 here is CASSIGRGSGNEQYF. CDR3 sequence (DNA): TGTGCCAGTAGTATCGGTCGTGGTTCAGGGAACGAGCAGTACTTC.

The V call is TRBV5-4, the J call TRBJ2-3; 12 nucleotides line up with TRBD2. Germline assignment: CDR1 SGHNT and CDR2 YYREEE (reference sequence). The V and J ends lost 0 bases and 5 bases, in that order; junction bases with no gene match: 10. This CDR3 region has 18 residues. The DNA for the CDR3 is TGTGCCAGCAGCTTGGCCGGACTAGCGGGGTCTCGGGGAGATACGCAGTATTTT. Its protein product is CASSLAGLAGSRGDTQYF. The complete variable domain, with remaining parts taken from reference TRBV5-4 and TRBJ2-3, reads ETGVTQSPTHLIKTRGQQVTLRCSSQSGHNTVSWYQQALGQGPQFIFQYYREEENGRGNFPPRFSGLQFPNYSSELNVNALELDDSALYLCASSLAGLAGSRGDTQYFGPGTRLTVL.

The rearrangement uses TRBV27 and TRBJ1-1; weak D call: TRBD1 (6 bases). CDR1 and CDR2 from the germline V gene are MNHEY and SMNVEV (reference sequence). Deletions cut 5 bases from V and 2 bases from J, with 18 bases between. This CDR3 is 16 amino acids long. CDR3 sequence reads: CASSPQVGGANTEAFF. The CDR3 DNA reads as TGTGCCAGCAGTCCACAAGTTGGGGGGGCCAACACTGAAGCTTTCTTT.

This chain connects TRBV6-5 to TRBJ1-6; D might be TRBD1 (5 bases). Deletions cut 8 bases from V and 5 bases from J, with 10 bases between. The CDR3 covers 13 residues. CDR1 is MNHEY and CDR2 is SVGAGI in the germline V gene. CDR3: CASLGQNNSPLHF. The CDR3 region has the DNA TGTGCCAGCCTGGGGCAGAATAATTCACCCCTCCACTTT.

The rearrangement links TRBV11-2 to TRBJ1-1; TRBD1 agrees at 7 bases. The length of the CDR3 is 13 residues. Germline-derived CDR1 and CDR2 are SGHAT and FQNNGV. The V gene end was trimmed by 4 bases and the J gene end by 5 bases; junction bases not matched to a gene: 4. Written as DNA, the CDR3 is TGTGCCAGCAGCTCGACAGGGTGGACTGAAGCTTTCTTT. Encoded protein: CASSSTGWTEAFF.

The CDR3 loop reads CASSQAGDYGRTF. CDR3 bases: TGTGCCAGCAGCCAGGCAGGGGACTATGGCAGAACCTTC. The J gene is TRBJ1-2, the V gene TRBV6-5; maybe TRBD1 (6 bases). CDR3 length equals 13 residues. Trimming took off 6 bases at V and 14 bases at J, with 22 bases between the two ends. The germline gives CDR1 MNHEY, CDR2 SVGAGI.

The chain uses TRBV4-1 and TRBJ1-3; D ambiguous. Germline loops: CDR1 MGHRA, CDR2 YSYEKL. This CDR3 has 16 amino acids. V was cut by 1 base and J by 3 bases, with 13 bases left in between. The CDR3 here is CASSQGMGGGGNTIYF. In nucleotides, the CDR3 is TGCGCCAGCAGCCAAGGCATGGGAGGAGGTGGAAACACCATATATTTT.

The count of this clone is one. The chain joins TRBV18 to TRBJ2-5; TRBD1 might be the D (6 bases). This CDR3 is 13 amino acids long. With 2 bases removed from V and 3 bases from J, the gap between germline ends came to 7 bases. CDR1 and CDR2 (germline): KGHSH, LQKENI. CDR3 region: CASSPRQEETQYF. Written as DNA, the CDR3 is TGTGCCAGCTCACCAAGACAGGAAGAGACCCAGTACTTC.

The chain has TRBV27 and TRBJ2-7; TRBD2 agrees at 8 bases. Germline V gives CDR1 MNHEY, CDR2 SMNVEV (reference sequence). V lost 6 bases and J lost 2; bases outside the gene matches: 12. The CDR3 is 16 amino acids. The CDR3 coding sequence is TGTGCCAGCAGCCCGCGGACTAGCCGAATTCCCTACGAGCAGTACTTC. It specifies CASSPRTSRIPYEQYF.

This clone was found once. As the CDR3 is not closed by the conserved phenylalanine or tryptophan, this likely results from a read error. The limits of the CDR3 on the DNA are not certain, so only TCRdb's listed CDR3 is given. The V and J genes are TRBV20-1 and TRBJ2-7; TRBD2 reflects the table's D call only, with no check against the DNA. Germline CDR1 reads DFQATT; CDR2 reads SNEGSKA (reference sequence). The CDR3 contains 11 residues when both ends are counted. CDR3: CSAREGGLPLL.

The chain links TRBV5-6 to TRBJ2-7; TRBD2 aligns across 7 bases. The CDR3 has 15 amino acids. In germline, CDR1 is SGHDT, CDR2 YYEEEE. Germline trimming cut 4 bases from V and 2 bases from J; bases unmatched to any gene: 9. The CDR3 DNA follows: TGTGCCAGCAGCGAGGGACTATTATTACCCTACGAGCAGTACTTC. Protein product: CASSEGLLLPYEQYF.

In this sample, this clone turned up once. The chain couples TRBV6-6 to TRBJ1-3, with D tentatively TRBD1 (5 bases). This CDR3 comprises 14 residues. Germline V lookup: CDR1 MNHNY, CDR2 SVGAGI (reference sequence). Trimming left V 7 bases short and J 2 bases short, with 12 bases between. CDR3 coding DNA: TGTGCCAGCATCAGGGACTCGGCTGGAAACACCATATATTTT. It specifies CASIRDSAGNTIYF.

V is TRBV10-2 and J is TRBJ2-1; D remains ambiguous. CDR1 WSHSY and CDR2 SAAADI come from the germline V gene. The CDR3 covers 13 residues. The V and J ends lost 6 bases and 4 bases respectively, with 10 bases between them. The CDR3 loop reads CASREPYYNEQFF. The CDR3 DNA follows: TGCGCCAGCAGAGAGCCCTATTACAATGAGCAGTTCTTC.

The rearrangement links TRBV3-1 (or the pseudogene TRBV3-2) to TRBJ1-3; D is possibly TRBD1 (6 bases). In germline, CDR1 is LGHDT, CDR2 YNNKEL (reference sequence). Trimming took off 3 bases at V and 3 bases at J, with 12 bases between the two ends. The CDR3 is 15 residues long. This chain's CDR3 is CASSQDGTYGNTIYF. As DNA, the CDR3 is TGTGCCAGCAGCCAGGACGGGACATATGGAAACACCATATATTTT.

The chain has TRBV4-1 and TRBJ2-2; 11 positions agree with TRBD2. CDR1 and CDR2 from the germline V gene are MGHRA and YSYEKL. V lost 1 base, J lost 6 bases, and 4 bases stayed unmatched. CDR3 length equals 16 residues. Here the CDR3 DNA reads TGCGCCAGCAGCCAAGGAGTAGCGGGGGGGCCCGGGGAGCTGTTTTTT. Translation gives CASSQGVAGGPGELFF.

The chain employs TRBV6-5 and TRBJ1-2, with 7 bases lining up with TRBD1. Germline CDR1 and CDR2: MNHEY and SVGAGI. The CDR3 has 12 residues. The J segment lost 8 bases and the V segment lost 4 bases, leaving 4 bases of the junction unmatched. The CDR3 spells CASSSRQGGYTF. In DNA form, the CDR3 reads TGTGCCAGCAGTTCTAGACAGGGCGGCTACACCTTC.

The V gene is TRBV2, the J gene TRBJ1-2; no definite D call. The CDR3 extends over 12 amino acids. Trimming pared 0 bases from V and 9 bases from J, leaving 8 bases between. Germline CDR1 and CDR2: SNHLY and FYNNEI. CDR3 amino acids: CASSEAGGSYTF. The CDR3, as DNA: TGTGCCAGCAGTGAAGCGGGAGGGAGCTACACCTTC.

The chain carries TRBV6-5 and TRBJ1-5; possibly TRBD1 for D (6 bases). Trimming took off 7 bases at V and 7 bases at J, with 11 bases between the two ends. The CDR3 length is 12 residues. Germline V gene data show CDR1 as MNHEY and CDR2 as SVGAGI. Here the CDR3 DNA reads TGTGCCAGCATCAACAGGGTCCAGCCCCAGCATTTT. Its protein is CASINRVQPQHF.

J is TRBJ1-2 and V is TRBV9, with 7 bases matching TRBD1. This CDR3 is built from 15 residues. CDR1 and CDR2 from the germline V gene are SGDLS and YYNGEE. The V and J ends lost 3 bases and 0 bases, in that order; junction bases with no gene match: 5. The CDR3 bases are TGTGCCAGCAGCGCCCAGGGGGTGGCTAACTATGGCTACACCTTC. This sequence encodes CASSAQGVANYGYTF.

The CDR3 region is CASTPLAGVTDTQYF. In DNA, the CDR3 is TGTGCCAGTACCCCACTAGCGGGGGTCACAGATACGCAGTATTTT. The chain links TRBV19 to TRBJ2-3; 11 bases line up with TRBD2. Germline loops: CDR1 LNHDA, CDR2 SQIVND (reference sequence). The junction had 5 bases not matched to a gene; V was cut back by 7 bases and J by 2 bases. The CDR3 has 15 amino acids.

The rearrangement uses TRBV25-1 and TRBJ1-5, with 9 bases fitting TRBD1. CDR1 is MGHDK and CDR2 is SYGVNS in the germline V gene. V lost 6 bases to trimming and J lost 3 bases; unmatched junction nucleotides: 9. This CDR3 contains 16 residues. The CDR3 sequence: CASRGKGTGYNQPQHF. The CDR3 DNA reads TGTGCCAGCAGAGGAAAGGGGACAGGGTACAATCAGCCCCAGCATTTT.

This chain connects TRBV7-2 to TRBJ2-7; 8 bases fit TRBD1. After removal of 5 bases from V and 6 bases from J, the junction contained 9 bases not matched to a gene. This CDR3 comprises 14 residues. Germline-derived CDR1 and CDR2 are SGHTA and FQGNSA. In nucleotides, the CDR3 is TGTGCCAGCAGCCCGGACAGGGTATTGCCCGAGCAGTACTTC. Encoded protein: CASSPDRVLPEQYF.

This clone was seen a single time. The chain links TRBV19 to TRBJ1-1; D is possibly TRBD1 (6 bases). Trimming shortened V by 7 bases and J by 2 bases, and 17 bases separated the two germline ends. The CDR3 runs to 15 residues. Per germline, CDR1 LNHDA and CDR2 SQIVND (reference sequence). CDR3 amino acids: CASTLTGLLNTEAFF. In DNA, the CDR3 is TGTGCCAGTACCCTAACAGGGCTCCTTAACACTGAAGCTTTCTTT.

The chain has TRBV27 and TRBJ2-2, with D possibly TRBD1 on 5 matching bases. V was shortened by 7 bases and J by 0 bases, with 9 bases between the two germline ends. Germline V lookup: CDR1 MNHEY, CDR2 SMNVEV (reference sequence). The CDR3 runs 14 residues. The DNA for the CDR3 is TGTGCCAGCACAACAGGAACGAACACCGGGGAGCTGTTTTTT. Protein sequence: CASTTGTNTGELFF.